The 32 T cell receptor beta chains in this list originate from one sample, sequenced in a study of graft-versus-host responses after intestinal transplantation. These receptors' targets are unknown. Clones were read by immunoSEQ multiplex PCR, and TCRdb kept only the in-frame ones, dropping some. Of under 150,000 clones listed, roughly 95% are singletons. The material was unstimulated CD8+ T cells sorted from spleen or lymph node cells, obtained before intestinal transplant. The origin of the receptors is a human donor who received an intestinal transplant.

The rearrangement links TRBV19 to TRBJ1-5; D is undetermined. The CDR3 covers 16 residues. Trimming stripped 2 bases from V and 2 bases from J, with 13 bases between. CDR1 LNHDA and CDR2 SQIVND come from the germline V gene (reference sequence). The CDR3 DNA is TGTGCCAGTAGTATATGGGCAGGAGAGGGCAATCAGCCCCAGCATTTT. Encoded protein: CASSIWAGEGNQPQHF.

The V call is TRBV4-1, the J call TRBJ1-4; TRBD1 might be the D (6 bases). CDR1 is MGHRA and CDR2 is YSYEKL in the germline V gene. The CDR3 runs to 14 residues. Trimming shortened V by 4 bases and J by 7 bases, and 13 bases separated the two germline ends. DNA of the CDR3: TGCGCCAGCAGCCCCGCAGACAGGATTGAAAAACTGTTTTTT. Translated: CASSPADRIEKLFF.

The gene calls are TRBV27 and TRBJ1-1; tentative D call: TRBD1 (6 bases). Trimming removed 4 bases from V and 7 bases from J, with 10 bases in between. The CDR3 totals 12 residues. Germline V gene lookup returns CDR1 MNHEY and CDR2 SMNVEV (reference sequence). This chain's CDR3 is CASSYEGGEAFF. The CDR3, as DNA: TGTGCCAGCAGTTACGAGGGGGGTGAAGCTTTCTTT.

CDR3 DNA sequence: TGTGCCAGCAGTAAGACTAACAAGTACCAAGAGACCCAGTACTTC. Its translation is CASSKTNKYQETQYF. This chain connects TRBV27 to TRBJ2-5; D is possibly TRBD2 (5 bases). CDR1 is MNHEY, CDR2 SMNVEV, per germline (reference sequence). CDR3 size: 15 residues. V was clipped by 5 bases and J by 0 bases, with 13 bases between them.

The V and J genes are TRBV7-2 and TRBJ1-5; no clear D. Germline values: CDR1 SGHTA, CDR2 FQGNSA. The V and J ends lost 5 bases and 0 bases respectively, with 11 bases between them. CDR3 size: 15 residues. For the CDR3, the DNA is TGTGCCAGCAGCCTTCGGGCCTATAGCAATCAGCCCCAGCATTTT. Amino acids: CASSLRAYSNQPQHF.

This rearrangement joins TRBV19 to TRBJ2-2, with 8 nucleotides matching TRBD1. The CDR3 has 14 residues. V lost 8 bases to trimming and J lost 1 base; unmatched junction nucleotides: 3. CDR1 LNHDA and CDR2 SQIVND come from the germline V gene (reference sequence). CDR3 protein: CASATGVNTGELFF. In nucleotides, the CDR3 is TGTGCCAGTGCGACAGGGGTGAACACCGGGGAGCTGTTTTTT.

The chain has TRBV5-5 and TRBJ1-1, with 9 nucleotides matching TRBD1. CDR1 and CDR2 (germline): SGHKS, YYEKEE (reference sequence). J gave up 4 bases and V 4 bases, and 8 bases lay outside the gene matches. This CDR3 has 15 amino acids. The CDR3 is CASSRSTGGFTEAFF. The CDR3, as DNA: TGTGCCAGCAGCCGTTCGACAGGGGGGTTCACTGAAGCTTTCTTT.

CDR3 bases: TGTGCCAGCAGCGTAGATACAGAGAGAAACACCGGGGAGCTGTTTTTT. Translating it yields CASSVDTERNTGELFF. V is TRBV5-5 and J is TRBJ2-2; D uncertain. The CDR3 extends over 16 amino acids. V lost 4 bases and J lost 2, with 15 bases in between. Germline CDR1 reads SGHKS; CDR2 reads YYEKEE (reference sequence).

This chain uses TRBV9 with TRBJ2-3; D call uncertain. The germline CDR1 and CDR2 sequences are SGDLS and YYNGEE. V lost 0 bases to trimming and J lost 0 bases, with 14 bases between them. The CDR3 has 17 residues. CDR3 coding DNA: TGTGCCAGCAGCGTAGCTAACGTGGCGGTTAGCACAGATACGCAGTATTTT. It is translated as CASSVANVAVSTDTQYF.

The gene calls are TRBV7-2 and TRBJ2-3; possibly TRBD2 for D (5 bases). The CDR3 contains 16 residues. Per the germline V gene, CDR1 is SGHTA and CDR2 is FQGNSA. With 5 bases removed from V and 1 base from J, the gap between germline ends came to 16 bases. CDR3 sequence: CASSTLVGVGTDTQYF. The CDR3 DNA reads TGTGCCAGCAGCACCTTAGTGGGAGTCGGCACAGATACGCAGTATTTT.

CDR3 DNA sequence: TGTGCCAGCAGTTTCAGAGCCGAAGAGACCCAGTACTTC. Its protein is CASSFRAEETQYF. This rearrangement joins TRBV27 to TRBJ2-5, with D unresolved. V dropped 3 bases and J dropped 3 bases, with 8 bases sitting between them. In germline, CDR1 is MNHEY, CDR2 SMNVEV (reference sequence). This CDR3 has 13 amino acids.

The chain has TRBV4-3 and TRBJ2-1; D perhaps matches TRBD1 (5 bases). This CDR3 has 18 residues. The V end lost 4 bases, the J end lost 9 bases, and 28 bases lay between the germline ends. Germline CDR1 reads LGHNA; CDR2 reads YSLEER. Here the CDR3 DNA reads TGCGCCAGCAGCCTTTGGGGTCCGCAGGGTGGGCATCTGGGTGAGCAGTTCTTC. It encodes CASSLWGPQGGHLGEQFF.

This clone was counted once. The chain recombines TRBV10-3 with TRBJ2-7; 7 bases fit TRBD1. V shed 10 bases, J shed 3 bases, and the junction held 15 bases outside the gene matches. The germline CDR1 and CDR2 sequences are ENHRY and SYGVKD. CDR3 length: 15 amino acids. CDR3 DNA: TGTGCCACCGGGATCCCCGGGACAGTCAACTACGAGCAGTACTTC. Translated, it gives CATGIPGTVNYEQYF.

The CDR3 reads CASSEGSGMAYEQYF. The DNA for the CDR3 is TGTGCCAGCAGTGAAGGGTCAGGGATGGCCTACGAGCAGTACTTC. The V call is TRBV6-1, the J call TRBJ2-7; D might be TRBD1 (5 bases). V was trimmed by 1 base and J by 2 bases, leaving 12 bases between them. The CDR3 sequence is 15 residues long. CDR1 MNHNS and CDR2 SASEGT come from the germline V gene.

In the case of this clone: In the same sample, other DNA sequences code for this CDR3. The chain employs TRBV19 and TRBJ1-2; 8 bases are shared with TRBD1. The V and J ends lost 3 bases and 4 bases, in that order; junction bases with no gene match: 4. The CDR3 has 14 residues. The germline V gene encodes CDR1 LNHDA and CDR2 SQIVND (reference sequence). CDR3 nucleotides: TGTGCCAGTAGTATCGGACAGGGTAGCTATGGCTACACCTTC. It specifies CASSIGQGSYGYTF.

The rearrangement links TRBV11-1 to TRBJ2-5; D might be TRBD1 (6 bases). Trimming cost V 4 bases and J 5 bases, with 14 bases left between them. Per germline, CDR1 SGHAT and CDR2 FQDESV (reference sequence). The CDR3 totals 14 residues. CDR3 in amino acids: CASSSYRVAETQYF. CDR3 DNA sequence: TGTGCCAGCAGCTCATACAGGGTTGCTGAGACCCAGTACTTC.

The chain recombines TRBV9 with TRBJ2-5; D is uncertain. This CDR3 spans 15 amino acids. The germline V gene encodes CDR1 SGDLS and CDR2 YYNGEE. The ends were cut back, 0 bases at V and 2 bases at J, with 11 bases in the middle. The CDR3 DNA reads as TGTGCCAGCAGCGTAGGGTACGGCTCGCAAGAGACCCAGTACTTC. Translation gives CASSVGYGSQETQYF. The variable domain in full, completed from reference TRBV9 and TRBJ2-5, reads DSGVTQTPKHLITATGQRVTLRCSPRSGDLSVYWYQQSLDQGLQFLIQYYNGEERAKGNILERFSAQQFPDLHSELNLSSLELGDSALYFCASSVGYGSQETQYFGPGTRLLVL.

J is TRBJ2-7 and V is TRBV6-1; 9 nucleotides agree with TRBD1. In germline, CDR1 is MNHNS, CDR2 SASEGT. J lost 5 bases, V lost 10 bases, and 9 bases had no gene match. The CDR3 is made up of 13 amino acids. The CDR3 protein is CATDRDRVDEQYF. The CDR3 bases are TGTGCCACCGACCGGGACAGGGTCGACGAGCAGTACTTC.

This chain connects TRBV10-3 to TRBJ1-1; unclear D gene. V was pared by 0 bases and J by 1 base, with 12 bases between. The CDR3 spans 16 residues. Germline CDR1 reads ENHRY; CDR2 reads SYGVKD. The CDR3 spells CAISESYGERNTEAFF. CDR3 sequence (DNA): TGTGCCATCAGTGAGTCGTATGGGGAAAGGAACACTGAAGCTTTCTTT.

This clone was found once. Germline and junction disagree at one end, which may indicate a read error. This chain uses TRBV19 with TRBJ2-7; 9 bases align to TRBD1. Germline-derived CDR1 and CDR2 are LNHDA and SQIVND (reference sequence). The CDR3 loop spans 14 amino acids. The CDR3 DNA follows: TGTGCCGGTAGTATAGGACAGGGGTCCTACGAGCAGTACTTC. It yields the protein CAGSIGQGSYEQYF.

V usage is TRBV19 and J usage is TRBJ2-7; TRBD1 aligns across 7 bases. With V trimmed by 3 bases and J by 2 bases, 13 bases remained unmatched. The CDR3 sequence is 17 residues long. Germline CDR1 LNHDA, CDR2 SQIVND (reference sequence). CDR3: CASSIPTTGANPYEQYF. The CDR3 DNA sequence: TGTGCCAGTAGTATTCCTACTACAGGGGCGAATCCCTACGAGCAGTACTTC.

This chain joins TRBV7-2 and TRBJ2-5; D is perhaps TRBD1 (6 bases). In germline, CDR1 is SGHTA, CDR2 FQGNSA. The ends were cut back, 4 bases at V and 1 base at J, with 10 bases in the middle. The CDR3 spans 14 residues. This CDR3 reads CASSSGHLQETQYF. The CDR3 DNA reads as TGTGCCAGCAGCTCGGGACACCTCCAAGAGACCCAGTACTTC.

CDR3 in amino acids: CASSLKPPDRPFPDTQYF. The CDR3 bases are TGTGCCAGCAGCCTAAAGCCCCCCGACAGGCCGTTCCCAGATACGCAGTATTTT. The rearrangement links TRBV27 to TRBJ2-3; D is possibly TRBD1 (6 bases). Germline-derived CDR1 and CDR2 are MNHEY and SMNVEV (reference sequence). Trimming stripped 6 bases from V and 4 bases from J, with 26 bases between. The length of the CDR3 is 18 residues.

The table lists this clone with a count of one. The genes are TRBV28 and TRBJ2-1, with 8 bases that match TRBD2. This CDR3 is 12 amino acids long. Germline assignment: CDR1 MDHEN and CDR2 SYDVKM. Losses at the gene ends were 5 bases for V and 7 bases for J; bases not matched to a gene: 1. The CDR3 spells CASSPSGNEQFF. The CDR3 DNA sequence: TGTGCCAGCAGTCCTAGCGGGAATGAGCAGTTCTTC.

This chain connects TRBV9 to TRBJ2-1; the match to TRBD2 covers 8 bases. Germline CDR1 SGDLS, CDR2 YYNGEE. V shed 2 bases and J 6 bases; nucleotides not matched to a gene: 7. The CDR3 extends over 15 amino acids. CDR3 residues: CASSVGAGEGNEQFF. For the CDR3, the DNA is TGTGCCAGCAGCGTGGGAGCGGGAGAGGGCAATGAGCAGTTCTTC.

This clone was observed a few times. The J gene is TRBJ1-1, the V gene TRBV4-3; the D is unclear. There are 13 residues in the CDR3. The germline V gene has CDR1 LGHNA and CDR2 YSLEER. The V end lost 0 bases, the J end lost 5 bases, and 7 bases lay between the germline ends. Here the CDR3 reads CASSQDRLTEAFF. The CDR3 DNA reads TGCGCCAGCAGCCAAGATAGGTTGACTGAAGCTTTCTTT.

The CDR3 is CASSSEWAGTGTYEQYF. The CDR3 bases are TGTGCCAGTTCATCAGAGTGGGCCGGGACAGGCACCTACGAGCAGTACTTC. The rearrangement links TRBV28 to TRBJ2-7; 8 nucleotides line up with TRBD1. In germline, CDR1 is MDHEN, CDR2 SYDVKM. With 9 bases clipped from V and 2 bases from J, the junction kept 18 bases outside the gene matches. The CDR3 runs 17 residues.

The CDR3, as DNA: TGTGCCAGCGGGGCCCACTCCTACGAGCAGTACTTC. Translation gives CASGAHSYEQYF. The chain carries TRBV27 and TRBJ2-7; possibly TRBD1 for D (5 bases). Between the trimmed V and J ends, which lost 8 bases and 0 bases, there was a span of 8 bases. CDR1 MNHEY and CDR2 SMNVEV come from the germline V gene (reference sequence). The CDR3 sequence is 12 residues long.

The rearrangement links TRBV19 to TRBJ2-7; 8 bases align to TRBD2. V shed 4 bases and J 2 bases; nucleotides not matched to a gene: 19. Germline assignment: CDR1 LNHDA and CDR2 SQIVND (reference sequence). The CDR3 runs 19 residues. The CDR3 DNA reads TGTGCCAGTAGTAAGGACCGAGTGGACGTAGGGACTAGTCCCTACGAGCAGTACTTC. Protein sequence: CASSKDRVDVGTSPYEQYF.

J is TRBJ2-7 and V is TRBV5-6, with TRBD2 identical over 9 bases. J gave up 3 bases and V 4 bases, and 14 bases lay outside the gene matches. The germline V gene has CDR1 SGHDT and CDR2 YYEEEE. The CDR3 contains 17 residues. CDR3 amino acids: CASSQKRRLAELYEQYF. DNA for the CDR3: TGTGCCAGCAGCCAAAAGCGTCGACTAGCGGAACTCTACGAGCAGTACTTC.

V usage is TRBV2 and J usage is TRBJ2-1; 7 bases are shared with TRBD2. This CDR3 spans 13 amino acids. Trimming cost V 7 bases and J 5 bases; bases outside gene matches: 5. The germline CDR1 and CDR2 sequences are SNHLY and FYNNEI. DNA for the CDR3: TGTGCCAGCACCACTCTAGCGGACAATGAGCAGTTCTTC. Amino acids: CASTTLADNEQFF.

In this sample, this clone turned up once. The chain recombines TRBV27 with TRBJ1-2; a possible D gene is TRBD1 (5 bases). This CDR3 is built from 14 residues. Germline CDR1 is MNHEY and CDR2 is SMNVEV (reference sequence). The germline V and J ends were trimmed by 5 bases and 2 bases, with 12 bases remaining between them. The CDR3 region is CASSTGTGNYGYTF. CDR3 sequence (DNA): TGTGCCAGCAGTACCGGGACGGGGAACTATGGCTACACCTTC.